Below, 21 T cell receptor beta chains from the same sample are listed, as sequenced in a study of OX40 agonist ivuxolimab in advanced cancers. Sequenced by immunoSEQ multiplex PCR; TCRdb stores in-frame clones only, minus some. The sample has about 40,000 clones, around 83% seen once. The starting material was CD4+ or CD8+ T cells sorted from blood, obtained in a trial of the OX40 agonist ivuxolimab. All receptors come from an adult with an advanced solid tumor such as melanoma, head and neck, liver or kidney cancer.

DNA of the CDR3: TGTGCCAGCAGCTTAGGCTACCCCGGGCAGCCCCAGCATTTT. Protein product: CASSLGYPGQPQHF. This chain uses TRBV13 with TRBJ1-5; no reliable D call. Germline assignment: CDR1 PRHDT and CDR2 FYEKMQ (reference sequence). Trimming removed 0 bases from V and 7 bases from J, with 10 bases in between. The CDR3 is made up of 14 amino acids. Full variable domain (missing parts from reference TRBV13 and TRBJ1-5): AAGVIQSPRHLIKEKRETATLKCYPIPRHDTVYWYQQGPGQDPQFLISFYEKMQSDKGSIPDRFSAQQFSDYHSELNMSSLELGDSALYFCASSLGYPGQPQHFGDGTRLSIL.

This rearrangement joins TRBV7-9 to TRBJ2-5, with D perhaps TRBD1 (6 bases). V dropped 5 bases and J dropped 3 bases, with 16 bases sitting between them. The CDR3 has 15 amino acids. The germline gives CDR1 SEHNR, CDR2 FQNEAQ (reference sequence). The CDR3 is CASSHTGQRKETQYF. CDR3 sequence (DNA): TGTGCCAGCAGCCATACCGGACAGCGAAAAGAGACCCAGTACTTC.

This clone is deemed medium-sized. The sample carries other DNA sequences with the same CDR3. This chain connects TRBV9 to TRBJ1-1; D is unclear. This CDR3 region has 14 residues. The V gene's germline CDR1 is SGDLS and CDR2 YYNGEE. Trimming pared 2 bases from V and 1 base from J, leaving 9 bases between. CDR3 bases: TGTGCCAGCAGCGTTGAGGGCACGAACACTGAAGCTTTCTTT. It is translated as CASSVEGTNTEAFF.

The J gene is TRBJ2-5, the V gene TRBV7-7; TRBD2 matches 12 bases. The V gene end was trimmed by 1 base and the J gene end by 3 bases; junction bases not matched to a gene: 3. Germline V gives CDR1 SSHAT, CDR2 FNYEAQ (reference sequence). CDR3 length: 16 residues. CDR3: CASSLGASGGEETQYF. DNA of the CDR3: TGTGCCAGCAGCTTAGGAGCTAGCGGGGGGGAAGAGACCCAGTACTTC.

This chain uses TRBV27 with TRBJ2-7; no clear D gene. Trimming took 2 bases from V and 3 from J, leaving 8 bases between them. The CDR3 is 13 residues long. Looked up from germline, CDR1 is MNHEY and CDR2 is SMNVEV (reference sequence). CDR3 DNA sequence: TGTGCCAGCAGTTTAGCCGTAGACTACGAGCAGTACTTC. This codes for CASSLAVDYEQYF.

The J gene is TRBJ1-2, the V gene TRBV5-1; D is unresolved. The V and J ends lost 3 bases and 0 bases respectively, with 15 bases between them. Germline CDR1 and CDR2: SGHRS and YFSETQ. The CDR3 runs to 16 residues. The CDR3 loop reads CASSYGPTGANYGYTF. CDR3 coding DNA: TGCGCCAGCAGCTACGGACCCACCGGGGCTAACTATGGCTACACCTTC.

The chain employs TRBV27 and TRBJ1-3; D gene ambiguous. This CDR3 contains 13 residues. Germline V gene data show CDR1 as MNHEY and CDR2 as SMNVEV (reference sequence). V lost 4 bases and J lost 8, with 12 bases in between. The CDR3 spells CASSSPQWDTIYF. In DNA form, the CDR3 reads TGTGCCAGCAGTTCCCCGCAGTGGGACACCATATATTTT.

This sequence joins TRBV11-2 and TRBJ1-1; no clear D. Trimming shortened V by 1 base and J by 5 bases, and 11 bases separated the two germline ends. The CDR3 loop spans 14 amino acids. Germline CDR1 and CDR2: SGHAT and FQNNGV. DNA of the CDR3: TGTGCCAGCAGCTTAGGGCTGATGGGGACTGAAGCTTTCTTT. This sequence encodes CASSLGLMGTEAFF.

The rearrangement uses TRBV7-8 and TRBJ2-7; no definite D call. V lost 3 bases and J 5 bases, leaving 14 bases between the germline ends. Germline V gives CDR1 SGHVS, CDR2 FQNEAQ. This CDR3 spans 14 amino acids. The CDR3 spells CASSFLAVADEQYF. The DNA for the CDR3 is TGTGCCAGCAGCTTTTTAGCCGTGGCAGACGAGCAGTACTTC.

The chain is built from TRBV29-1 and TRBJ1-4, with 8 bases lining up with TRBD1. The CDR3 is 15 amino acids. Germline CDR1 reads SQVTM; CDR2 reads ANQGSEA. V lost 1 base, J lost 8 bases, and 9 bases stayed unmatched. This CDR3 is CSVEVTTGEREKLFF. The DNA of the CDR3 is TGCAGCGTTGAAGTTACGACAGGGGAAAGAGAAAAACTGTTTTTT. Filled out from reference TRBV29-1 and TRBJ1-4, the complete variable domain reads SAVISQKPSRDICQRGTSLTIQCQVDSQVTMMFWYRQQPGQSLTLIATANQGSEATYESGFVIDKFPISRPNLTFSTLTVSNMSPEDSSIYLCSVEVTTGEREKLFFGSGTQLSVL.

DNA for the CDR3: TGCAGCGTTGAAGTAACTTGGGATGGCTACACCTTC. Translation gives CSVEVTWDGYTF. The rearrangement links TRBV29-1 to TRBJ1-2; D gene unclear. The CDR3 has 12 residues. V lost 1 base to trimming and J lost 6 bases, with 9 bases between them. Germline values: CDR1 SQVTM, CDR2 ANQGSEA.

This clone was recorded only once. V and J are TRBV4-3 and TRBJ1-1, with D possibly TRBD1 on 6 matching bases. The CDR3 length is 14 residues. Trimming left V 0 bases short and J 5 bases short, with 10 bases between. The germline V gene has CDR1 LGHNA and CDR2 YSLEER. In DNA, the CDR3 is TGCGCCAGCAGCCAAGAATGGGGGCATACTGAAGCTTTCTTT. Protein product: CASSQEWGHTEAFF.

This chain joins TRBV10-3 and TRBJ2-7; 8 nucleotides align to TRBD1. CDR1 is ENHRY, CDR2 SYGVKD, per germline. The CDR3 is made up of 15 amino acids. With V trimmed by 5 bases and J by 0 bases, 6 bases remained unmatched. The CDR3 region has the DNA TGTGCCATCAGTTCCCCGGACAGGGTCTCCTACGAGCAGTACTTC. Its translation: CAISSPDRVSYEQYF.

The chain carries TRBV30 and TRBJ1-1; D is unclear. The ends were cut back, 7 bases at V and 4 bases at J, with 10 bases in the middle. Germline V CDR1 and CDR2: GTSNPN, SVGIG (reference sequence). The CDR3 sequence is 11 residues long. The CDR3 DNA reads TGTGCCTATTCTTCAGGCACTGAAGCTTTCTTT. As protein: CAYSSGTEAFF.

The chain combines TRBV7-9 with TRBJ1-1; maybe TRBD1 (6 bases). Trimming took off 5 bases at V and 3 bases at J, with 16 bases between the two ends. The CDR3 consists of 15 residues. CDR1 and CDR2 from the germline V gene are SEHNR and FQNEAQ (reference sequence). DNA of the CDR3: TGTGCCAGCAGCCCTTGGGGGGGGCAGGACACTGAAGCTTTCTTT. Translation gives CASSPWGGQDTEAFF.

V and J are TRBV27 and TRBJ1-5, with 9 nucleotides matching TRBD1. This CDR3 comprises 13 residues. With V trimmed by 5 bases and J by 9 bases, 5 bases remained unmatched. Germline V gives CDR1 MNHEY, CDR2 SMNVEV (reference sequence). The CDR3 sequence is CASSAGTGTPQHF. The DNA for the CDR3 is TGTGCCAGCAGTGCCGGGACAGGGACGCCCCAGCATTTT.

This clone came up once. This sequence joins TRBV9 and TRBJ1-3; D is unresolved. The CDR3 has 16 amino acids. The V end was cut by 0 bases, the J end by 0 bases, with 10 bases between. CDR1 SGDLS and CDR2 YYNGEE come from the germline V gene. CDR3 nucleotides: TGTGCCAGCAGCGTAGCTTTGACGTTCTCTGGAAACACCATATATTTT. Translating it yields CASSVALTFSGNTIYF.

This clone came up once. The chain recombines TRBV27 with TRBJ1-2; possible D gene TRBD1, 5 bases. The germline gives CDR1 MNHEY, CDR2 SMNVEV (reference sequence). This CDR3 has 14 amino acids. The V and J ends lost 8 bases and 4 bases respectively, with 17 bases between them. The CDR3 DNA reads TGTGCCAGCGGGCTGAGGGGAAGTGGCTATGGCTACACCTTC. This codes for CASGLRGSGYGYTF.

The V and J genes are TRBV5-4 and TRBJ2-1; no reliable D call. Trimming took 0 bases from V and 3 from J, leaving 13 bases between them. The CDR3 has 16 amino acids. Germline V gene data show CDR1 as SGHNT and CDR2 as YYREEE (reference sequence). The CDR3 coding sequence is TGTGCCAGCAGCTTGGAAGGTTTTGGGGACTACAATGAGCAGTTCTTC. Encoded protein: CASSLEGFGDYNEQFF.

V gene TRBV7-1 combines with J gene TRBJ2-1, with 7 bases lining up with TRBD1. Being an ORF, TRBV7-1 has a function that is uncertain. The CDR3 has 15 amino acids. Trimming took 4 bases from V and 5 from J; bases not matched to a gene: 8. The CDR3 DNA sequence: TGTGCCAGCAGCTTAGGTACAGGGGCTAACAATGAGCAGTTCTTC. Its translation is CASSLGTGANNEQFF.

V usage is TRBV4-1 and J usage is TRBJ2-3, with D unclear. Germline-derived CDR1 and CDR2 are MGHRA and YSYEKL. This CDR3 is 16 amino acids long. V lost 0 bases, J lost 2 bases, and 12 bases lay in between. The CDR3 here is CASSQEGRLYTDTQYF. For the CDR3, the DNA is TGCGCCAGCAGCCAAGAGGGCAGACTCTACACAGATACGCAGTATTTT.